This paragraph covers one T cell receptor (beta chain) sequence. Its antigen is currently not known. No much larger clone exists at a distance of one base, and base qualities are not known. This entry belongs to a study of Ad26.COV2.S vaccination and SARS-CoV-2 variants (dated by TCRdb to the early 2020s). For context, the study as a whole: Donors in the vaccine arm were drawn from COV1001, a phase I-IIa trial of Ad26.COV2.S in healthy adults that was multicentre, randomized, double-blind and placebo-controlled. Ad26.COV2.S was administered intramuscularly at a dose of 5x10^10 or 1x10^11 viral particles, either as one shot or as two shots given 56 days apart. TCRbeta repertoire sequencing was used to assess the specificity and breadth of SARS-CoV-2-reactive T cell receptors after Ad26.COV2.S vaccination. The TCR-sequenced set comprised approximately 30 samples: around 20 Ad26.COV2.S vaccine recipients, 5 placebo recipients and 8 SARS-CoV-2 convalescent individuals. Trial participants were randomized into five groups of five, in which low-dose or high-dose Ad26.COV2.S was given once or twice, or placebo was given on both occasions. Investigators remained blinded to trial group allocation during experiments and outcome assessment. Broader findings and caveats from the paper: The study was not powered to compare responses between vaccine doses or regimens. After vaccination, spike-specific CD8+ and CD4+ T cell responses were reported to show substantial breadth. Non-spike TCR breadth was comparable between vaccine and placebo recipients, consistent with the vaccine containing only spike. The authors noted that total T cell responses may have been underestimated by the TCR breadth and depth analyses. Higher spike-specific TCR breadth was observed in Ad26.COV2.S recipients than in placebo recipients (P = 0.0014).

V is shortened by 2 bases, J by 3 bases, and the region joining them spans 13 bases. Its CDR3 holds 15 amino acids, cysteine through phenylalanine. Only the CDR3 portion is preserved as DNA: 45 bases, with reading frame beginning at the first base. CDR1 KGHSH and CDR2 LQKENI were looked up in the germline V gene. The immunoSEQ Assay was used to sequence TCRbeta CDR3 regions. After extraction, genomic DNA underwent amplification by bias-controlled multiplex PCR, followed by high-throughput sequencing. As for the original processing: To quantify the absolute abundance of each unique TCRbeta CDR3 region, sequences were collapsed and filtered. T cell fraction was estimated by normalizing TCRbeta template counts to usable DNA, which was measured by amplifying reference genes present in all nucleated cells. Repertoire TCRs were annotated as SARS-CoV-2-specific when V gene, CDR3 amino acid sequence and J gene were exactly matched to a known reactive TCR set. The reference SARS-CoV-2 TCR set was obtained from MIRA and was filtered for enrichment in COVID-19-positive ImmuneCODE repertoires, whereby public or cross-reactive TCRs were removed. Based on the MIRA antigens, annotated TCRs were further analysed at the level of specific ORF or position within ORF. Breadth was defined as the number of annotated unique rearrangements divided by the total number of unique productive rearrangements, and depth was defined as the summed frequency of the annotated unique rearrangements. Two-sided Wilcoxon rank-sum tests were used to compare TCR breadth between groups. TCRdb took this table from immuneACCESS and kept in-frame rearrangements with V and J called. Such tables lack part of the clones; where checked against another copy, unresolved V genes explain under half of the gap, and the rest is unexplained. The D gene and trimming were derived from the DNA, and the V and J assignments and clone size from that table. Counted in this sample were more than 300,000 clones; approximately 80% of them appeared once. Clones ranked in the top ten supply 2% to 2.5% of the sample.

The treatment or condition tag for this specimen amounts to: 19 received Ad26.COV2.S at low or high dose, single or two shots; several received placebo; per-sample allocation not given. For vaccine and placebo recipients, repertoires were sequenced using samples collected on day 63 after the first injection. Between 29 July and 7 August 2020, Cohort 1b enrolled 25 adults aged 18-55 years at one site in Boston, USA. Ad26.COV2.S was a replication-incompetent adenovirus type 26 vector expressing a prefusion-stabilized SARS-CoV-2 spike protein from the original Wuhan strain. Sequenced material: peripheral blood, taken in a trial of Ad26.COV2.S vaccine versus placebo. This receptor was identified in a person between 18 and 65 years old who received the Ad26.COV2.S COVID-19 vaccine or a placebo. The sequence is built from TRBV18 and TRBJ1-1, with no confidently assigned D gene. CDR3 reads: CASSPWAGLYTEAFF. The sequenced DNA: TGTGCCAGCTCACCATGGGCCGGGTTGTACACTGAAGCTTTCTTT.